A single sample is the source of the 14 T cell receptor beta chains below, sequenced in a study of blood T cell repertoires in COVID-19. Method: immunoSEQ multiplex PCR; TCRdb's copy keeps in-frame clones and lacks some. Among about 130,000 clones, about four fifths were seen once, and the ten largest hold around 15%. Sequencing was performed on peripheral blood. The receptors were gathered from a woman aged 45-60 years with acute or convalescent COVID-19.

V usage is TRBV4-1 and J usage is TRBJ2-3; D might be TRBD2 (7 bases). The V gene lost 4 bases and the J gene lost 4 bases, with 15 bases spanning the gap. Germline lookup yields CDR1 MGHRA and CDR2 YSYEKL. This CDR3 comprises 15 residues. The CDR3 DNA sequence: TGCGCCAGCAGCCGAAACCCGGGGGGCGCAGATACGCAGTATTTT. Amino acid sequence: CASSRNPGGADTQYF.

The V gene is TRBV2, the J gene TRBJ2-3; 10 bases align to TRBD2. The CDR3 length is 16 residues. The V and J ends lost 4 bases and 4 bases, in that order; junction bases with no gene match: 8. CDR1 is SNHLY and CDR2 is FYNNEI in the germline V gene. The CDR3 DNA follows: TGTGCCAGCAGTGTTCTTTCTAGCGGGGGATCAGATACGCAGTATTTT. It codes for CASSVLSSGGSDTQYF.

The V gene is TRBV19, the J gene TRBJ1-1; maybe TRBD1 (6 bases). The V gene's germline CDR1 is LNHDA and CDR2 SQIVND (reference sequence). The CDR3 contains 14 residues. V dropped 5 bases and J dropped 3 bases, with 13 bases sitting between them. The CDR3 nucleotides read TGTGCCAGTAGTTCCGGACAGAGACACACTGAAGCTTTCTTT. Amino acid sequence: CASSSGQRHTEAFF.

This chain joins TRBV28 and TRBJ1-2, with D perhaps TRBD1 (6 bases). V lost 5 bases to trimming and J lost 4 bases, with 11 bases between them. This CDR3 region has 13 residues. Germline V CDR1 and CDR2: MDHEN, SYDVKM. Here the CDR3 DNA reads TGTGCCAGCAGTCCCCGGACAGCCTATGGCTACACCTTC. Amino acids: CASSPRTAYGYTF.

The chain carries TRBV4-2 and TRBJ2-1; 14 nucleotides match TRBD2. CDR3 length equals 18 residues. With 2 bases clipped from V and 7 bases from J, the junction kept 10 bases outside the gene matches. Germline V gene data show CDR1 as LGHNA and CDR2 as YNFKEQ. The CDR3 DNA reads as TGTGCCAGCAGCCAACAGACTAGCGGGGGGGCTAATCGGAATGAGCAGTTCTTC. It specifies CASSQQTSGGANRNEQFF.

The V gene is TRBV11-2, the J gene TRBJ1-5; D gene ambiguous. V lost 2 bases and J 4 bases, leaving 9 bases between the germline ends. Germline-derived CDR1 and CDR2 are SGHAT and FQNNGV. The CDR3 length is 14 residues. CDR3 in DNA: TGTGCCAGCAGCTTAACTTCGGAGAATCAGCCCCAGCATTTT. Its translation is CASSLTSENQPQHF.

The J gene is TRBJ1-5, the V gene TRBV2; D is unclear. V was clipped by 5 bases and J by 0 bases, with 11 bases between them. The V gene's germline CDR1 is SNHLY and CDR2 FYNNEI. The CDR3 is 15 amino acids. CDR3 coding DNA: TGTGCCAGCAGTCAAACAACTAATAGCAATCAGCCCCAGCATTTT. It encodes CASSQTTNSNQPQHF.

This chain uses TRBV29-1 with TRBJ2-7; 9 positions agree with TRBD1. Germline V gene data show CDR1 as SQVTM and CDR2 as ANQGSEA. This CDR3 has 14 residues. Trimming cost V 4 bases and J 3 bases; bases outside gene matches: 7. Here the CDR3 DNA reads TGCAGCGTTGTGTATGAGGACAGGGGCTACGAGCAGTACTTC. Amino acids: CSVVYEDRGYEQYF.

The chain is built from TRBV10-1 and TRBJ2-7, with 10 nucleotides matching TRBD1. V dropped 2 bases and J dropped 5; count of bases not matched to a gene: 9. There are 16 residues in the CDR3. Germline CDR1 is WNHNN and CDR2 is SYGVQD (reference sequence). CDR3: CASSEISGTGVNEQYF. The CDR3 bases are TGCGCCAGCAGTGAGATTTCAGGGACAGGGGTAAACGAGCAGTACTTC.

V is TRBV5-1 and J is TRBJ2-7, with a possible D match to TRBD1 (6 bases). Germline CDR1 reads SGHRS; CDR2 reads YFSETQ. This CDR3 has 14 amino acids. V lost 4 bases and J 6 bases, leaving 17 bases between the germline ends. The chain's CDR3 is CASSAGQIKVEQYF. The CDR3 nucleotides are TGCGCCAGCAGCGCAGGACAGATTAAGGTCGAGCAGTACTTC.

This clone was seen a single time. The chain is built from TRBV11-2 and TRBJ2-7, with a tentative D call TRBD1 (5 bases). CDR1 and CDR2 (germline): SGHAT, FQNNGV. Trimming shortened V by 2 bases and J by 2 bases, and 13 bases separated the two germline ends. The CDR3 is made up of 15 amino acids. DNA of the CDR3: TGTGCCAGCAGCTTATCGTCGGACACCACCTACGAGCAGTACTTC. As protein: CASSLSSDTTYEQYF.

The chain employs TRBV24-1 and TRBJ2-1; TRBD2 is a possible D gene (5 bases). The CDR3 length is 15 residues. Germline V gene lookup returns CDR1 KGHDR and CDR2 SFDVKD. The V end was cut by 3 bases, the J end by 0 bases, with 8 bases between. Written as DNA, the CDR3 is TGTGCCACCAGTGATAGGGAGAGCTCCTACAATGAGCAGTTCTTC. Translated, it gives CATSDRESSYNEQFF.

The gene calls are TRBV7-9 and TRBJ1-5; TRBD1 might be the D (5 bases). The CDR3 has 14 amino acids. V was clipped by 4 bases and J by 0 bases, with 7 bases between them. The germline V gene has CDR1 SEHNR and CDR2 FQNEAQ (reference sequence). The CDR3 loop is CASSSDSSNQPQHF. CDR3 in DNA: TGTGCCAGCAGCTCCGACAGTAGCAATCAGCCCCAGCATTTT. Variable domain in full (rest from reference TRBV7-9 and TRBJ1-5): DTGVSQNPRHKITKRGQNVTFRCDPISEHNRLYWYRQTLGQGPEFLTYFQNEAQLEKSRLLSDRFSAERPKGSFSTLEIQRTEQGDSAMYLCASSSDSSNQPQHFGDGTRLSIL.

The V call is TRBV7-9, the J call TRBJ1-6, with 8 bases fitting TRBD1. The CDR3 has 16 amino acids. V was pared by 5 bases and J by 7 bases, with 10 bases of the junction left unmatched. Germline-derived CDR1 and CDR2 are SEHNR and FQNEAQ (reference sequence). The CDR3 DNA sequence: TGTGCCAGCAGCCCCCCGGGACAGGAGGAAAATTCACCCCTCCACTTT. Encoded protein: CASSPPGQEENSPLHF.